What follows are 31 T cell receptor beta chains derived from one specimen sequenced in a study of spatial heterogeneity in lung cancer. Indicated time point: sample taken at primary tumor resection. The input material, whole RNA from tumor, nontumor lung or frozen PBMC, was sequenced unsorted. Via MiXCR, TCRdb re-called the 5' RACE reads, giving one row per CDR3 protein. Of about 10,000 distinct CDR3 sequences in the sample, roughly 6% were seen once. The sample was PBMCs, taken at surgery. These receptors all stem from a male donor with early-stage non-small cell lung cancer.

This clonotype was seen many times. This rearrangement joins TRBV5-1 to TRBJ1-1; unclear D gene. V lost 0 bases and J lost 2, with 8 bases in between. Germline V gives CDR1 SGHRS, CDR2 YFSETQ. This CDR3 has 14 amino acids. The CDR3 DNA follows: TGCGCCAGCAGCTTGGCGGGCACCAACACTGAAGCTTTCTTT. Translated: CASSLAGTNTEAFF.

This clonotype was counted at least ten times. The chain has TRBV29-1 and TRBJ2-1, with TRBD2 identical over 9 bases. V dropped 0 bases and J dropped 10; count of bases not matched to a gene: 19. There are 18 residues in the CDR3. Germline-derived CDR1 and CDR2 are SQVTM and ANQGSEA. DNA for the CDR3: TGCAGCGTTGAAGACCTGGCGGGGCGGGAGGGCCAAACGGGGGAGCAGTTCTTC. Translating it yields CSVEDLAGREGQTGEQFF.

The chain recombines TRBV5-1 with TRBJ2-3, with D possibly TRBD2 on 6 matching bases. Germline V gene lookup returns CDR1 SGHRS and CDR2 YFSETQ. The length of the CDR3 is 14 residues. Trimming shortened V by 7 bases and J by 7 bases, and 19 bases separated the two germline ends. CDR3 loop: CASQTSQQTNTQYF. The CDR3, as DNA: TGCGCCAGCCAGACTAGTCAACAGACGAATACGCAGTATTTT.

This clonotype rates as medium-sized. CDR3 region: CSARDLQGHTEAFF. The CDR3 DNA reads TGCAGTGCTAGAGATTTGCAGGGTCACACTGAAGCTTTCTTT. This rearrangement joins TRBV20-1 to TRBJ1-1; D perhaps matches TRBD1 (5 bases). Trimming removed 0 bases from V and 3 bases from J, with 11 bases in between. Germline lookup yields CDR1 DFQATT and CDR2 SNEGSKA (reference sequence). This CDR3 has 14 amino acids.

This clonotype came up many times. The rearrangement links TRBV20-1 to TRBJ2-7; D may be TRBD1 (6 bases). Germline lookup yields CDR1 DFQATT and CDR2 SNEGSKA (reference sequence). This CDR3 is 12 amino acids long. The V gene lost 6 bases and the J gene lost 3 bases, with 12 bases spanning the gap. The CDR3 region is CSASGQNYEQYF. The DNA for the CDR3 is TGCAGTGCCAGTGGACAGAACTACGAGCAGTACTTC.

The V and J genes are TRBV5-5 and TRBJ1-6, with 7 bases matching TRBD1. Trimming took 4 bases from V and 9 from J; bases not matched to a gene: 13. Germline CDR1 and CDR2: SGHKS and YYEKEE (reference sequence). The CDR3 covers 16 residues. CDR3 sequence (DNA): TGTGCCAGCAGCCGGGACAGCGGGCGGCTGGGTTCACCCCTCCACTTT. Translated: CASSRDSGRLGSPLHF.

In its sample, this clonotype ranks as medium-sized. This sequence joins TRBV14 and TRBJ1-5; no clear D. The ends were cut back, 1 base at V and 7 bases at J, with 8 bases in the middle. The CDR3 length is 13 residues. Germline V gene data show CDR1 as SGHDN and CDR2 as FVKESK. The CDR3 sequence: CASSQGGQQPQHF. Written as DNA, the CDR3 is TGTGCCAGCAGCCAAGGTGGTCAACAGCCCCAGCATTTT.

This clonotype was seen repeatedly, ten times or more. The rearrangement joins TRBV23-1 to TRBJ2-7; D may be TRBD2 (5 bases). TRBV23-1 is an open reading frame whose function is uncertain. V lost 11 bases and J 0 bases, leaving 14 bases between the germline ends. The CDR3 is made up of 13 amino acids. The CDR3: CAVEGRSSYEQYF. CDR3 nucleotide sequence: TGCGCCGTCGAGGGCCGAAGCTCCTACGAGCAGTACTTC.

The chain recombines TRBV28 with TRBJ2-5; D gene ambiguous. CDR3 length equals 15 residues. Between the trimmed V and J ends, which lost 4 bases and 0 bases, there was a span of 12 bases. The germline gives CDR1 MDHEN, CDR2 SYDVKM. CDR3 in amino acids: CASSSLMGNQETQYF. The CDR3 bases are TGTGCCAGCAGTTCCCTGATGGGAAACCAAGAGACCCAGTACTTC.

Remarks on this clonotype: A much larger clonotype is one base distant, so this may be a read error. V usage is TRBV20-1 and J usage is TRBJ2-7; the D gene is possibly TRBD1 (6 bases). The CDR3 contains 13 residues. Germline V CDR1 and CDR2: DFQATT, SNEGSKA (reference sequence). Between the trimmed V and J ends, which lost 4 bases and 6 bases, there was a span of 16 bases. CDR3 region: CSAKGDITFEQYF. The CDR3 DNA follows: TGCAGTGCTAAAGGGGACATAACCTTCGAGCAGTACTTC.

This clonotype was counted ten times or more. The V gene is TRBV12-3 or TRBV12-4, the J gene TRBJ2-7; 8 bases map to TRBD1. The CDR3 loop spans 14 amino acids. V lost 6 bases and J lost 8; bases outside the gene matches: 12. The chain's CDR3 is CASSLTGVAGKQYF. CDR3 in DNA: TGTGCCAGCAGCCTGACAGGGGTCGCGGGGAAGCAGTACTTC.

The sample holds many counts of this clonotype. V usage is TRBV7-9 and J usage is TRBJ1-5, with D possibly being TRBD1 (5 bases). CDR1 and CDR2 (germline): SEHNR, FQNEAQ (reference sequence). Trimming cost V 4 bases and J 5 bases, with 15 bases left between them. This CDR3 is 15 amino acids long. In DNA form, the CDR3 reads TGTGCCAGCAGCTCGGGTTCAGGGTACGATCAGCCCCAGCATTTT. Protein product: CASSSGSGYDQPQHF.

This clonotype was counted at least ten times. The chain couples TRBV29-1 to TRBJ2-7; no clear D. Germline V gene sequence: CDR1 SQVTM, CDR2 ANQGSEA. The CDR3 extends over 11 amino acids. V lost 6 bases and J 1 base, leaving 7 bases between the germline ends. CDR3 coding DNA: TGCAGCGTGACCCAGTCCTACGAGCAGTACTTC. It yields the protein CSVTQSYEQYF.

Ten or more counts support this clonotype. The chain couples TRBV12-3 or TRBV12-4 to TRBJ2-2; D perhaps matches TRBD2 (5 bases). V was cut by 8 bases and J by 5 bases, with 15 bases left in between. This CDR3 region has 14 residues. The CDR3, as DNA: TGTGCCAGCTTATGGCGGGTGACAACCGGGGAGCTGTTTTTT. Translating it yields CASLWRVTTGELFF.

The chain uses TRBV2 and TRBJ2-7, with D unresolved. The germline CDR1 and CDR2 sequences are SNHLY and FYNNEI. The CDR3 has 11 residues. Trimming removed 5 bases at V and 2 bases at J, with 4 bases between. The CDR3 region is CASSQTYEQYF. The CDR3 DNA reads as TGTGCCAGCAGTCAGACCTACGAGCAGTACTTC.

The table lists this clonotype with a few counts. The chain couples TRBV4-3 to TRBJ2-3; TRBD2 is a possible D gene (7 bases). The germline V and J ends were trimmed by 1 base and 5 bases, with 16 bases remaining between them. The germline gives CDR1 LGHNA, CDR2 YSLEER. CDR3 length: 16 residues. CDR3 in amino acids: CASSQARGAEGDTQYF. CDR3 nucleotide sequence: TGCGCCAGCAGCCAAGCTCGGGGGGCTGAGGGAGATACGCAGTATTTT.

This clonotype was seen many times. This sequence joins TRBV28 and TRBJ1-1; no firm D call. Between the trimmed V and J ends, which lost 7 bases and 2 bases, there was a span of 17 bases. This CDR3 contains 15 residues. The germline CDR1 and CDR2 sequences are MDHEN and SYDVKM. The CDR3 protein is CASKLPGDLNTEAFF. The CDR3 nucleotides read TGTGCCAGCAAGTTGCCTGGAGATTTAAACACTGAAGCTTTCTTT.

By share, this clonotype counts as medium-sized. This chain links TRBV29-1 with TRBJ2-1; D is undetermined. Deletions cut 4 bases from V and 0 bases from J, with 7 bases between. This CDR3 contains 13 residues. Looked up from germline, CDR1 is SQVTM and CDR2 is ANQGSEA. The CDR3 loop is CSVGLNSYNEQFF. The CDR3 DNA is TGCAGCGTTGGGTTAAACTCCTACAATGAGCAGTTCTTC.

This clonotype has at least ten counts. This chain links TRBV12-3 or TRBV12-4 with TRBJ1-6, with D possibly being TRBD1 (5 bases). The CDR3 has 13 amino acids. Trimming left V 5 bases short and J 10 bases short, with 12 bases between. CDR3 nucleotides: TGTGCCAGCAGTGGCCTTGGGGACTCACCCCTCCACTTT. Its translation: CASSGLGDSPLHF.

This clonotype has a count of ten or more. This chain connects TRBV12-3 or TRBV12-4 to TRBJ1-5; D gene uncertain. This CDR3 region has 15 residues. V dropped 3 bases and J dropped 4 bases, with 13 bases sitting between them. The CDR3 loop reads CASSLKGIGNQPQHF. The CDR3 coding sequence is TGTGCCAGCAGTTTGAAGGGAATAGGAAATCAGCCCCAGCATTTT.

This clonotype was recorded a few times. V is TRBV6-5 and J is TRBJ2-1; TRBD2 matches at 12 bases. With V trimmed by 6 bases and J by 6 bases, 3 bases remained unmatched. The length of the CDR3 is 14 residues. Germline V gives CDR1 MNHEY, CDR2 SVGAGI. The CDR3 sequence is CASSRTSGANEQFF. In DNA, the CDR3 is TGTGCCAGCAGCCGGACTAGCGGGGCCAATGAGCAGTTCTTC.

The chain couples TRBV27 to TRBJ2-1; no definite D call. This CDR3 is 14 amino acids long. Trimming removed 5 bases from V and 5 bases from J, with 13 bases in between. Germline V CDR1 and CDR2: MNHEY, SMNVEV (reference sequence). This chain's CDR3 is CASSPRVGNNEQFF. The CDR3 nucleotides read TGTGCCAGCAGTCCCCGGGTAGGAAACAATGAGCAGTTCTTC.

This clonotype has a count of ten or more. The chain is built from TRBV20-1 and TRBJ2-5; possibly TRBD2 for D (5 bases). Germline assignment: CDR1 DFQATT and CDR2 SNEGSKA (reference sequence). The CDR3 length is 13 residues. The V end was cut by 6 bases, the J end by 0 bases, with 11 bases between. The CDR3 sequence is CSADEGNQETQYF. DNA of the CDR3: TGCAGTGCCGATGAGGGCAACCAAGAGACCCAGTACTTC.

This clonotype has at least ten counts. The gene calls are TRBV28 and TRBJ2-1; D is perhaps TRBD2 (6 bases). CDR3 length equals 14 residues. CDR1 and CDR2 from the germline V gene are MDHEN and SYDVKM. V lost 5 bases and J lost 7, with 15 bases in between. The CDR3 loop reads CASSGGATGNEQFF. As DNA, the CDR3 is TGTGCCAGCAGTGGCGGGGCCACGGGGAATGAGCAGTTCTTC.

This chain joins TRBV5-1 and TRBJ2-3; 8 nucleotides agree with TRBD2. This CDR3 is 17 amino acids long. Per germline, CDR1 SGHRS and CDR2 YFSETQ. Germline trimming cut 0 bases from V and 5 bases from J; bases unmatched to any gene: 11. This chain's CDR3 is CASSLGSSGSSIDTQYF. In DNA, the CDR3 is TGCGCCAGCAGCTTGGGGTCGAGCGGGAGTAGTATAGATACGCAGTATTTT.

This clonotype was observed a handful of times. The CDR3: CASSGKQGGAKNIQYF. DNA for the CDR3: TGCGCCAGCAGCGGGAAACAGGGGGGAGCCAAAAACATTCAGTACTTC. The chain has TRBV5-1 and TRBJ2-4; 8 bases map to TRBD1. This CDR3 contains 16 residues. V shed 4 bases and J 0 bases; nucleotides not matched to a gene: 6. Germline V gene lookup returns CDR1 SGHRS and CDR2 YFSETQ.

V usage is TRBV7-2 and J usage is TRBJ2-3; TRBD2 agrees at 8 bases. The V and J ends lost 6 bases and 1 base, in that order; junction bases with no gene match: 3. Germline-derived CDR1 and CDR2 are SGHTA and FQGNSA. This CDR3 is 14 amino acids long. The CDR3 spells CASRQTSGTDTQYF. In nucleotides, the CDR3 is TGTGCCAGCAGGCAGACTAGCGGCACAGATACGCAGTATTTT.

In this sample, this clonotype is medium-sized (0.01 to 0.1%). The chain links TRBV5-1 to TRBJ2-7; 7 bases agree with TRBD1. J was trimmed by 4 bases and V by 7 bases; bases with no gene match: 20. This CDR3 contains 17 residues. CDR1 and CDR2 (germline): SGHRS, YFSETQ. In DNA, the CDR3 is TGCGCCAGCGGTCCTTTGCGGGCTGGGACAGAAGGGTACGAGCAGTACTTC. Translating gives CASGPLRAGTEGYEQYF.

In its sample, this clonotype was seen many times. The genes are TRBV6-2 or TRBV6-3 and TRBJ1-5; 8 bases line up with TRBD1. The CDR3 consists of 16 residues. Trimming removed 5 bases from V and 1 base from J; junction bases left unmatched: 7. CDR1 is MNHEY, CDR2 SVGEGT, per germline. CDR3 sequence reads: CASSDRTGTSNQPQHF. In DNA, the CDR3 is TGTGCCAGCAGTGACCGGACAGGGACGAGCAATCAGCCCCAGCATTTT.

V gene TRBV3-1 combines with J gene TRBJ1-2, with 8 bases that match TRBD1. The trim removed 1 base at V and 8 bases at J, leaving 9 bases unmatched. This CDR3 contains 15 residues. Germline V gene lookup returns CDR1 LGHDT and CDR2 YNNKEL (reference sequence). DNA of the CDR3: TGTGCCAGCAGCCAAGTGGGGACAGGACTTTTCGGCTACACCTTC. Protein: CASSQVGTGLFGYTF.

This clonotype was recorded at least ten times. The V call is TRBV12-3 or TRBV12-4, the J call TRBJ2-2, with a tentative D call TRBD1 (5 bases). The V end lost 5 bases, the J end lost 7 bases, and 8 bases lay between the germline ends. The CDR3 consists of 12 residues. The CDR3 DNA is TGTGCCAGCAGTCTCCAGGGCGGGGAGCTGTTTTTT. It codes for CASSLQGGELFF.